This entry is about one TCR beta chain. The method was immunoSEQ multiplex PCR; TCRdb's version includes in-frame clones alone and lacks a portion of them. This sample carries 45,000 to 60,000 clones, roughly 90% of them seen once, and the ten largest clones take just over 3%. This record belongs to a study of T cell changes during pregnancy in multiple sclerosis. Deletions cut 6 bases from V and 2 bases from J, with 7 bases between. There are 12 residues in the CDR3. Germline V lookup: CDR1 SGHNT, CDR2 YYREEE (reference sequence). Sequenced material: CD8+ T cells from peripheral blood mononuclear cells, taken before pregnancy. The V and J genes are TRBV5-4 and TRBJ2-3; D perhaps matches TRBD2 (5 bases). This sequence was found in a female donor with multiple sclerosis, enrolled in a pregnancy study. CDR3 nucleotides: TGTGCCAGCATCGGGGACACAGATACGCAGTATTTT. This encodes CASIGDTDTQYF.